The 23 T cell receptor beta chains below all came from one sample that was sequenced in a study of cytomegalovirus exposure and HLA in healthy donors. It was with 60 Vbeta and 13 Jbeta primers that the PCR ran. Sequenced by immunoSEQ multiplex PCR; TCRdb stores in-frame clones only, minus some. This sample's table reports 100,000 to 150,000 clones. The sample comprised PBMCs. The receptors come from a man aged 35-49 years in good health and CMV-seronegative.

The CDR3 protein is CASSYSVSSYEQYF. The CDR3 bases are TGTGCCAGCAGTTACTCCGTTAGCTCCTACGAGCAGTACTTC. This chain links TRBV6-5 with TRBJ2-7, with D hard to call. CDR1 MNHEY and CDR2 SVGAGI come from the germline V gene. V lost 0 bases and J lost 0, with 6 bases in between. The CDR3 length is 14 residues.

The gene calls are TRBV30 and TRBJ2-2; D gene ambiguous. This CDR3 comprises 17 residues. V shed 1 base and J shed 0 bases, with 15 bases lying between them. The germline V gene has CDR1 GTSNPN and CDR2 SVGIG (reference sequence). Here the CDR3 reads CAWSAAANPSNTGELFF. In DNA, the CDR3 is TGTGCCTGGAGTGCCGCGGCGAACCCATCGAACACCGGGGAGCTGTTTTTT.

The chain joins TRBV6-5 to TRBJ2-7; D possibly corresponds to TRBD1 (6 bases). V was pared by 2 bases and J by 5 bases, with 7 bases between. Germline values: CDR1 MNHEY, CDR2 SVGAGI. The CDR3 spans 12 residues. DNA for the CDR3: TGTGCCAGCAGTTACGGGGGCCACGAGCAGTACTTC. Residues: CASSYGGHEQYF.

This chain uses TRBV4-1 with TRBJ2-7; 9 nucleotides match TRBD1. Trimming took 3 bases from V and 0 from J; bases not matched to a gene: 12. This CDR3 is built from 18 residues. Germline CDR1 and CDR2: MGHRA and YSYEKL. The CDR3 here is CASSQRDGQGFASYEQYF. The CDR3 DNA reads TGCGCCAGCAGCCAGCGTGACGGACAGGGGTTCGCCTCCTACGAGCAGTACTTC.

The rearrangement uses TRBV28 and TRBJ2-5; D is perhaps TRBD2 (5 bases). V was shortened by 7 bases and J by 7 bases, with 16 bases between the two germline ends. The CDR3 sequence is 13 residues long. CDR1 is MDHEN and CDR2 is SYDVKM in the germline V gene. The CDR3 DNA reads TGTGCCAGCACATTTTTTCGGGGAGTGACCCAGTACTTC. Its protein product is CASTFFRGVTQYF.

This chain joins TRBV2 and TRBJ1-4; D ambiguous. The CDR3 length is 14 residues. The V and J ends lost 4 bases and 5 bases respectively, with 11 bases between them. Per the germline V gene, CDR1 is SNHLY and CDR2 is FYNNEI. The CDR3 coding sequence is TGTGCCAGCAGTGGGACTCAACTAAATGAAAAACTGTTTTTT. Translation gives CASSGTQLNEKLFF.

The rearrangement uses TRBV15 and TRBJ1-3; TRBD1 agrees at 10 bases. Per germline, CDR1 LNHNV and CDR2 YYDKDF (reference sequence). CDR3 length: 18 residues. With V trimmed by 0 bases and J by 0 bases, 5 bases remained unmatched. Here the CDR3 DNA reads TGTGCCACCAGCAGAGATCTGGGACAGGGGACCTCTGGAAACACCATATATTTT. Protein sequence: CATSRDLGQGTSGNTIYF.

The CDR3 coding sequence is TGTGCCAGCAGCTTGAATGGCGGGGGCCGGGGCTCCTACGAGCAGTACTTC. It specifies CASSLNGGGRGSYEQYF. This sequence joins TRBV5-4 and TRBJ2-7; TRBD2 is a possible D gene (7 bases). The CDR3 spans 17 residues. The germline CDR1 and CDR2 sequences are SGHNT and YYREEE (reference sequence). The germline V and J ends were trimmed by 1 base and 0 bases, with 17 bases remaining between them.

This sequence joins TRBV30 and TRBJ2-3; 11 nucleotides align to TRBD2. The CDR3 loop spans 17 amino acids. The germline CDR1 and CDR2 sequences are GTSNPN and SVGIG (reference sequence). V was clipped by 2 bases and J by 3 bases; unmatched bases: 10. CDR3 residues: CAWSPLSGRGGTDTQYF. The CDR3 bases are TGTGCCTGGAGTCCCCTTAGCGGGAGGGGAGGTACAGATACGCAGTATTTT.

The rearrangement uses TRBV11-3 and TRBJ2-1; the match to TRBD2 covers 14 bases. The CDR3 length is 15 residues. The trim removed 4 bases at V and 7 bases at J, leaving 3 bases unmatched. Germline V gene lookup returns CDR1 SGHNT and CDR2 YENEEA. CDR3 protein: CASSYRTSGRNEQFF. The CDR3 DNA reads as TGTGCCAGCAGCTACCGGACTAGCGGGAGGAATGAGCAGTTCTTC. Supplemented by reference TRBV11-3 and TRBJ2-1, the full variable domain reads EAGVVQSPRYKIIEKKQPVAFWCNPISGHNTLYWYLQNLGQGPELLIRYENEEAVDDSQLPKDRFSAERLKGVDSTLKIQPAELGDSAVYLCASSYRTSGRNEQFFGPGTRLTVL.

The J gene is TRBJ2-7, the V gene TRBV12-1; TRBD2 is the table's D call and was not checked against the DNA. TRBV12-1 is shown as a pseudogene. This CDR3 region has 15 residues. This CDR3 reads CASSFIRFPAYEQYF. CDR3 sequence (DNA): TGTGCCAGCAGCTTCATTCGGTTTCCGGCCTACGAGCAGTACTTC.

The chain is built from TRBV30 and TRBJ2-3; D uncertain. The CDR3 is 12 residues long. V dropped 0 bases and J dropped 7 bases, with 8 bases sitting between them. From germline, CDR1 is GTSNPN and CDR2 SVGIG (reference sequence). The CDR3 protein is CAWSVTENTQYF. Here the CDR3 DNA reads TGTGCCTGGAGTGTGACGGAGAATACGCAGTATTTT.

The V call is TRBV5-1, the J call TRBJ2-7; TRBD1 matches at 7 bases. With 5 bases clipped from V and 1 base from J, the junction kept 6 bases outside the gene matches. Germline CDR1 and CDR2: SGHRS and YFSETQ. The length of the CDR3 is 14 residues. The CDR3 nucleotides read TGCGCCAGCAGGGTTACAGGGGATTCCTACGAGCAGTACTTC. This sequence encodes CASRVTGDSYEQYF.

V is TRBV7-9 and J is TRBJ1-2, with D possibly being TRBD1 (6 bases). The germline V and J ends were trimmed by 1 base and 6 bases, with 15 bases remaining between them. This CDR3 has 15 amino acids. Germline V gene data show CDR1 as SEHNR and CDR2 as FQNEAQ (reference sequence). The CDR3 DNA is TGTGCCAGCAGCTTAGGGGGGCAGGGGTCGGATGGCTACACCTTC. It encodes CASSLGGQGSDGYTF. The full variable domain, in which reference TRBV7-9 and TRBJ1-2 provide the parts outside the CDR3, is DTGVSQNPRHKITKRGQNVTFRCDPISEHNRLYWYRQTLGQGPEFLTYFQNEAQLEKSRLLSDRFSAERPKGSFSTLEIQRTEQGDSAMYLCASSLGGQGSDGYTFGSGTRLTVV.

CDR3 nucleotide sequence: TGTGCCAGCAGTTCACCGGAGCTTGAAGCTTTCTTT. This codes for CASSSPELEAFF. V usage is TRBV6-5 and J usage is TRBJ1-1; D gene uncertain. Trimming took off 4 bases at V and 7 bases at J, with 10 bases between the two ends. In germline, CDR1 is MNHEY, CDR2 SVGAGI. The length of the CDR3 is 12 residues.

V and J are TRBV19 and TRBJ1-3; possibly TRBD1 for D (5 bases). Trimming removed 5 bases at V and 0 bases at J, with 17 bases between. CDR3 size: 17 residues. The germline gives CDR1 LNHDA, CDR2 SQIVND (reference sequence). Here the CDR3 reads CASSPSGTRRSGNTIYF. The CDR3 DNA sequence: TGTGCCAGTAGTCCCAGCGGGACCCGACGCTCTGGAAACACCATATATTTT.

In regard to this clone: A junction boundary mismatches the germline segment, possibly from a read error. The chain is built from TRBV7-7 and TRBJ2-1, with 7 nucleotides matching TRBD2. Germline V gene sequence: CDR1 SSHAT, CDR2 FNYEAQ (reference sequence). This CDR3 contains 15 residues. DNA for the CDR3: TGTGCTAGCAGCTTAGTAAGGACTAGTTTCAATGAGCAGTTCTTC. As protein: CASSLVRTSFNEQFF. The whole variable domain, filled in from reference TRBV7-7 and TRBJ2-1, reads GAGVSQSPRYKVTKRGQDVTLRCDPISSHATLYWYQQALGQGPEFLTYFNYEAQPDKSGLPSDRFSAERPEGSISTLTIQRTEQRDSAMYRCASSLVRTSFNEQFFGPGTRLTVL.

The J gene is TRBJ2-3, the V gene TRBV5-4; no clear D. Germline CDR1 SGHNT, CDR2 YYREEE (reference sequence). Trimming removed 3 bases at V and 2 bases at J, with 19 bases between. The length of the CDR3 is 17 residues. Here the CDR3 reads CASSSAPSGSSTDTQYF. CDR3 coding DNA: TGTGCCAGCAGCTCGGCCCCCTCGGGTTCTTCCACAGATACGCAGTATTTT.

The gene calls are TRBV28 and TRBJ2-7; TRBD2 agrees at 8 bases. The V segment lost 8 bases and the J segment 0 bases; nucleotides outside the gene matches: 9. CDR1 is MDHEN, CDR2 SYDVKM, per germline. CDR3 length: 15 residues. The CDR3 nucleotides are TGTGCCAGCTACCCCGGGAGGGCCTTCTCCTACGAGCAGTACTTC. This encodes CASYPGRAFSYEQYF.

The CDR3 loop reads CASSSGQSITDTQYF. In DNA form, the CDR3 reads TGCGCCAGCAGCAGCGGACAGTCGATCACAGATACGCAGTATTTT. V gene TRBV5-1 combines with J gene TRBJ2-3; a possible D gene is TRBD1 (6 bases). The CDR3 is 15 amino acids. Per the germline V gene, CDR1 is SGHRS and CDR2 is YFSETQ. The V end was cut by 4 bases, the J end by 2 bases, with 14 bases between. The full variable domain, its missing parts supplied by reference TRBV5-1 and TRBJ2-3, is KAGVTQTPRYLIKTRGQQVTLSCSPISGHRSVSWYQQTPGQGLQFLFEYFSETQRNKGNFPGRFSGRQFSNSRSEMNVSTLELGDSALYLCASSSGQSITDTQYFGPGTRLTVL.

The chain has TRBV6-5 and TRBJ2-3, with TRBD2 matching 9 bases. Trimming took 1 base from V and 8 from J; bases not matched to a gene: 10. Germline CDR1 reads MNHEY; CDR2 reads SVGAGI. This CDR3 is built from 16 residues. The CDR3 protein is CASSYWREGLGATQYF. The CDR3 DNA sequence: TGTGCCAGCAGTTACTGGCGGGAGGGCCTTGGTGCTACGCAGTATTTT.

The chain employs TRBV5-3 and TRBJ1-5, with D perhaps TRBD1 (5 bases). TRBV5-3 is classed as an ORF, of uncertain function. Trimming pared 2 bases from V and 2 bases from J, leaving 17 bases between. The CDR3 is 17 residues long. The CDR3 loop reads CARSLRPRQICNQPQHF. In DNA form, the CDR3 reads TGTGCCAGAAGCTTAAGACCACGACAGATTTGCAATCAGCCCCAGCATTTT.

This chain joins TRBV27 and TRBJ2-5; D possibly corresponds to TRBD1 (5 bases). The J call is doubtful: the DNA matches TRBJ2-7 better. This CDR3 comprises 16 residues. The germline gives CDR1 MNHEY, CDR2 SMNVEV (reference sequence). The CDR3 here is CASSPPGRTPSYEQYF. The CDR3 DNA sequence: TGTGCCAGCAGTCCTCCAGGGCGGACACCCTCCTACGAGCAGTACTTC.